This TCR beta chain was found in a study of STAT5B mutations in CD4+ large granular lymphocyte leukemia. Clones were sequenced by immunoSEQ multiplex PCR, and TCRdb holds only the in-frame ones, with some missing. The sample consists of about 46,000 clones, roughly 84% of them appearing once. CDR3 size: 14 residues. From germline, CDR1 is SNHLY and CDR2 FYNNEI. Trimming took 4 bases from V and 0 from J; bases not matched to a gene: 2. The sample taken for sequencing was CD4+ T cells from blood buffy coats. The chain employs TRBV2 and TRBJ1-1, with 7 bases fitting TRBD1. The clonotype comes from a human donor in good health. CDR3 bases: TGTGCCAGCAGTGGGGGACAGTTGAACACTGAAGCTTTCTTT. It yields the protein CASSGGQLNTEAFF.